Given below is one T cell receptor (beta chain) in context. What it recognizes is unknown. This sample stems from a study of cytomegalovirus exposure and HLA in healthy donors. Study-wide results and caveats: Later analysis demonstrated an association between a missense DCLRE1C variant and TCR beta V- and J-gene trimming. Published work reported that the classifier diagnosed cytomegalovirus status with high specificity and sensitivity. A cluster of highly shared sequence variants was likely a sequencing artifact.

The CDR3 contains 13 residues. The V segment lost 6 bases and the J segment 5 bases; nucleotides outside the gene matches: 6. The germline V gene encodes CDR1 MNHEY and CDR2 SMNVEV (reference sequence). This cohort consisted of healthy bone marrow donors. In the PCR, 60 Vbeta and 13 Jbeta primers were used. Some clones are missing from TCRdb's copy, which holds only in-frame ones; the method was immunoSEQ multiplex PCR. The profile shows under 200,000 clones, roughly 73% of them singletons. The specimen was PBMCs. The V and J genes are TRBV27 and TRBJ2-5; 7 bases agree with TRBD2. This receptor was obtained from a male donor in good health and CMV-seronegative. CDR3 sequence reads: CASSSLRGETQYF. DNA for the CDR3: TGTGCCAGCAGCTCCTTGCGGGGGGAGACCCAGTACTTC.